In its sample, the clone carrying this T cell receptor beta chain was seen once. Trimming took off 3 bases at V and 3 bases at J, with 14 bases between the two ends. This CDR3 contains 16 residues. Germline V CDR1 and CDR2: MDHEN, SYDVKM. This sample is part of a study of blood T cell repertoires in COVID-19. Overall study: Sites in the United States, Italy and Spain provided acute and convalescent COVID-19 samples. T cells, B-cell-depleted T cells, or PBMCs supplied cDNA or gDNA.

In the original workflow: Nucleated cell counts were estimated from reference gene primer amplification. Sequenced by immunoSEQ multiplex PCR; TCRdb stores in-frame clones only, minus some. V and J calls and clone size follow that table, whereas D and trimming were derived from the DNA. This sample has around 160,000 clones, with 65% to 85% found just once. The receptor's source is a man in his 60s with active or convalescent COVID-19. Sequencing was carried out using peripheral blood. The rearrangement joins TRBV28 to TRBJ1-4; the D gene is possibly TRBD1 (6 bases). The CDR3 sequence: CASSFGGARANEKLFF. The CDR3 nucleotides read TGTGCCAGCAGTTTTGGGGGGGCTCGGGCTAATGAAAAACTGTTTTTT.